This entry concerns a single T cell receptor (beta chain). The data belong to a study of shared T cell receptors in the human thymus. The repertoire was sequenced with immunoSEQ multiplex PCR; TCRdb's copy has only in-frame clones and lacks some. The sample has about 540,000 clones, roughly 74% seen once. CDR3 length equals 16 residues. Germline values: CDR1 SGHVS, CDR2 FQNEAQ. Trimming took 5 bases from V and 3 from J, leaving 19 bases between them. This sample was also put to use in a study of human thymus T cells. That paper notes: Healthy Finnish infants having corrective surgery for congenital heart defects served as donors. Resections from corrective heart surgery supplied the thymus tissue. Thymic and blood repertoires seemed to show skewed V and J gene use. In unrelated individuals, thymic repertoires overlapped highly, according to related research.

V usage is TRBV7-8 and J usage is TRBJ1-2; tentative D call: TRBD1 (6 bases). The receptor comes from a boy younger than two with a congenital heart defect. The sequencing input was thymocytes. The CDR3: CASSLRSGAGDYGYTF. DNA for the CDR3: TGTGCCAGCAGCCTTCGATCGGGCGCAGGGGACTATGGCTACACCTTC.